This TCR beta chain was observed in a study of T cell responses to AZD1222 COVID-19 vaccine. The CDR3 contains 12 residues. Germline loops: CDR1 LNHDA, CDR2 SQIVND (reference sequence). V gave up 5 bases and J gave up 7 bases, with 9 bases separating them. Measured with immunoSEQ multiplex PCR; TCRdb has only the in-frame clones, and not every one. The repertoire has about 94,000 clones, 85% of them found once; the top ten carry about 4.5%. Sample: peripheral blood, taken 28 days after the second AZD1222 dose. The rearrangement uses TRBV19 and TRBJ2-1; a possible D gene is TRBD2 (6 bases). This clonotype was sampled from an adult who received the AZD1222 COVID-19 vaccine. For the CDR3, the DNA is TGTGCCAGTAGTGTGAGCGGGAATGAGCAGTTCTTC. Translation: CASSVSGNEQFF.